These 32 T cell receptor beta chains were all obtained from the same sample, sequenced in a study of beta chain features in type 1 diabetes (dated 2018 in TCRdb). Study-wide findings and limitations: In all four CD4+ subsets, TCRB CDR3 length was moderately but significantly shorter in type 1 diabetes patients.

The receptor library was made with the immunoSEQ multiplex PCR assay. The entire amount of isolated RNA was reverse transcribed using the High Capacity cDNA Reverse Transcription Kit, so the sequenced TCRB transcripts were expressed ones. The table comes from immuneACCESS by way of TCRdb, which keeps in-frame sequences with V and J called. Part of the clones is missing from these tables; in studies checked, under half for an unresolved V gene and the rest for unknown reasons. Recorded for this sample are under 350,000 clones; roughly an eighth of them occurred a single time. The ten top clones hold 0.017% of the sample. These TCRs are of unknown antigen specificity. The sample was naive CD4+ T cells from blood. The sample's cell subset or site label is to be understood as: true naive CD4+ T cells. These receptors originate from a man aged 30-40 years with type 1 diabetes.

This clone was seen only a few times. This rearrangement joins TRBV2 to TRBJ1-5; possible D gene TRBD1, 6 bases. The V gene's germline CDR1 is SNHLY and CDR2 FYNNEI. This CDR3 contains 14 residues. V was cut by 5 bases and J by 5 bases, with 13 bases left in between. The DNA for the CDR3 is TGTGCCAGCAGTAAGGACAGAGAAGATCAGCCCCAGCATTTT. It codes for CASSKDREDQPQHF.

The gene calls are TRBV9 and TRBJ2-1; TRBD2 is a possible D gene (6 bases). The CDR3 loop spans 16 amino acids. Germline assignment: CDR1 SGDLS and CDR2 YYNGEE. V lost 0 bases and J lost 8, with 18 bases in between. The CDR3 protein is CASSVGGTGLLHEQFF. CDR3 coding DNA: TGTGCCAGCAGCGTAGGAGGTACGGGACTCTTGCATGAGCAGTTCTTC.

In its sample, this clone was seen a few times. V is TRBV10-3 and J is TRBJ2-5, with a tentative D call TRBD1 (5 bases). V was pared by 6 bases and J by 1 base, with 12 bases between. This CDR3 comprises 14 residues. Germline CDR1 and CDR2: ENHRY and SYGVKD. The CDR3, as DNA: TGTGCCATCAGACCAGACAGCTTCCAAGAGACCCAGTACTTC. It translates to CAIRPDSFQETQYF.

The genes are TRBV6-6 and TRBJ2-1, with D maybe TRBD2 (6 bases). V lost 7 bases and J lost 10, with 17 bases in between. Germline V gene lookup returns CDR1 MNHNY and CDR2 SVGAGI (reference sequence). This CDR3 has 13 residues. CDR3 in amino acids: CASTSASVGEQFF. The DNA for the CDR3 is TGTGCCAGCACCAGCGCTAGCGTCGGGGAGCAGTTCTTC.

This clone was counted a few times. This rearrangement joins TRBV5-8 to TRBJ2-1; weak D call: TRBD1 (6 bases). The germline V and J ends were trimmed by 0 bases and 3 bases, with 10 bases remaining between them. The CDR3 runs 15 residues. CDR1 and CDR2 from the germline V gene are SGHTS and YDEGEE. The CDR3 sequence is CASSLGDTYYNEQFF. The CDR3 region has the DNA TGTGCCAGCAGCTTGGGGGACACCTACTACAATGAGCAGTTCTTC. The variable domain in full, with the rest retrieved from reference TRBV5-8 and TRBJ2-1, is EAGVTQSPTHLIKTRGQQATLRCSPISGHTSVYWYQQALGLGLQFLLWYDEGEERNRGNFPPRFSGRQFPNYSSELNVNALELEDSALYLCASSLGDTYYNEQFFGPGTRLTVL.

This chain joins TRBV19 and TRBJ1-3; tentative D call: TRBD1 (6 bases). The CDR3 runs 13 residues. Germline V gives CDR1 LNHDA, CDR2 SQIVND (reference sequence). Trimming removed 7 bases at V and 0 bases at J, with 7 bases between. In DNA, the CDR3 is TGTGCCAGTATGGACAGCTCTGGAAACACCATATATTTT. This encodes CASMDSSGNTIYF.

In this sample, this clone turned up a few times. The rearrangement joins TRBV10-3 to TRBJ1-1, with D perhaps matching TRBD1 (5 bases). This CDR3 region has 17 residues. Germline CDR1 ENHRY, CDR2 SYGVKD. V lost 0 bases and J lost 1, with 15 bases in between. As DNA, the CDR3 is TGTGCCATCAGTGAGTCGGGCGGGACCGGGCAGAACACTGAAGCTTTCTTT. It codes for CAISESGGTGQNTEAFF.

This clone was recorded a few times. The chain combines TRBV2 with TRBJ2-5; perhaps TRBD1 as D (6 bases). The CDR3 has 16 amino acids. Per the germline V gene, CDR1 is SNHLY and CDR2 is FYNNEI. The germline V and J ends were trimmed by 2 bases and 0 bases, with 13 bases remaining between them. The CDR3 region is CASSERRGGNQETQYF. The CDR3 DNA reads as TGTGCCAGCAGTGAAAGGCGAGGGGGAAACCAAGAGACCCAGTACTTC.

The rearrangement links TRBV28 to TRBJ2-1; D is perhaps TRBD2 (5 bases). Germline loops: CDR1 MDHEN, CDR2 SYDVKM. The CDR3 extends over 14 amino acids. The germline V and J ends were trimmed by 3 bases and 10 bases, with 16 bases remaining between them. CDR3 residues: CASSFGLELGEQFF. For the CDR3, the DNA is TGTGCCAGCAGTTTCGGACTGGAGCTGGGGGAGCAGTTCTTC.

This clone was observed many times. DNA of the CDR3: TGTGCCGCAAGACTAGCGGGAGAGGGAAAGACCCAGTACTTC. It translates to CAARLAGEGKTQYF. This chain joins TRBV7-9 and TRBJ2-5; TRBD2 agrees at 12 bases. V lost 11 bases, J lost 6 bases, and 10 bases stayed unmatched. Looked up from germline, CDR1 is SEHNR and CDR2 is FQNEAQ (reference sequence). CDR3 length: 14 residues.

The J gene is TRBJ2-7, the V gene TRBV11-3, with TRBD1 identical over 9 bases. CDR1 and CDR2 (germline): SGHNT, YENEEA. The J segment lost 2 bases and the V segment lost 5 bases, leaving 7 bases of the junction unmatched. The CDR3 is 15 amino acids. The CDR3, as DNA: TGTGCCAGCAGCCCAGGACAGGGGCAAGCCTACGAGCAGTACTTC. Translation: CASSPGQGQAYEQYF.

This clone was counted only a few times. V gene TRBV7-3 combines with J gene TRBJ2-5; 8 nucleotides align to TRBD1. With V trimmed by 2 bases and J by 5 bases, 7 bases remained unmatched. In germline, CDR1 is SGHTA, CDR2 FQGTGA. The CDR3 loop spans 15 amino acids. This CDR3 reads CASSLGSGGRETQYF. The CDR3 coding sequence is TGTGCCAGCAGCTTAGGGTCAGGGGGCCGGGAGACCCAGTACTTC.

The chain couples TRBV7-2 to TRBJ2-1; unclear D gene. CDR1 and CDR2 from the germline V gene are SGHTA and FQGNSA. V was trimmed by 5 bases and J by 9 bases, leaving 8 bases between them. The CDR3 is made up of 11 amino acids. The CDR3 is CASSAASEQFF. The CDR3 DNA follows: TGTGCCAGCAGCGCGGCAAGTGAGCAGTTCTTC.

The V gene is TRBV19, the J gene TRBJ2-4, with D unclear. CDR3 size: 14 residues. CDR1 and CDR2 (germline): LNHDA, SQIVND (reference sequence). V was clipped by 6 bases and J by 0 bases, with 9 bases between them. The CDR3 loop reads CASSRLVAKNIQYF. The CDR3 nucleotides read TGTGCCAGTAGCCGGTTGGTAGCCAAAAACATTCAGTACTTC.

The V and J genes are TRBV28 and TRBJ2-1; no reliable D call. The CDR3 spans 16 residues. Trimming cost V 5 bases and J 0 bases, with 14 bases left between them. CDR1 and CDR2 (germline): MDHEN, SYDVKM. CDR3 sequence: CASSAPRGSSYNEQFF. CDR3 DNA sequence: TGTGCCAGCAGTGCCCCAAGAGGAAGCTCCTACAATGAGCAGTTCTTC.

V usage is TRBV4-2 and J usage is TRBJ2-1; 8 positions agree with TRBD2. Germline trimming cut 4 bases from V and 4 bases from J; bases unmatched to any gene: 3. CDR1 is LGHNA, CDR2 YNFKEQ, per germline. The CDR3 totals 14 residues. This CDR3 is CASSPSGGYNEQFF. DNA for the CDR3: TGTGCCAGCAGCCCTTCGGGGGGGTACAATGAGCAGTTCTTC.

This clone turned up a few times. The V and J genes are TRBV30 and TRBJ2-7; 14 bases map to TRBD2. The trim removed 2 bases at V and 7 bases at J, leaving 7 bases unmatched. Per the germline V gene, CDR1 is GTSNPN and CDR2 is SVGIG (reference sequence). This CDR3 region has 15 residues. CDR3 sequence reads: CAWSLGLAGGSEQYF. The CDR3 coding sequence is TGTGCCTGGAGTCTAGGACTAGCGGGAGGATCGGAGCAGTACTTC. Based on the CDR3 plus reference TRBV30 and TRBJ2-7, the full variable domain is SQTIHQWPATLVQPVGSPLSLECTVEGTSNPNLYWYRQAAGRGLQLLFYSVGIGQISSEVPQNLSASRPQDRQFILSSKKLLLSDSGFYLCAWSLGLAGGSEQYFGPGTRLTVT.

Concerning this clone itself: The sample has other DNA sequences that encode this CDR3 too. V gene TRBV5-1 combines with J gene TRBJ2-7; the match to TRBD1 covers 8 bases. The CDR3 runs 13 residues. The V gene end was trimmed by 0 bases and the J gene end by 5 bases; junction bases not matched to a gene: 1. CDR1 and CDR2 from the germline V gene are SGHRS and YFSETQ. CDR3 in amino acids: CASSLGQGNEQYF. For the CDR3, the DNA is TGCGCCAGCAGCTTGGGACAGGGGAACGAGCAGTACTTC.

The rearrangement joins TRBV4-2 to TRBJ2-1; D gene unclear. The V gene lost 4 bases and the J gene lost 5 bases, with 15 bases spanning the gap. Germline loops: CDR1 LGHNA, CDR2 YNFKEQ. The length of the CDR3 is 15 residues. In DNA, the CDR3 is TGTGCCAGCAGCCCCAAGGCGCTCACTAACAATGAGCAGTTCTTC. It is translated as CASSPKALTNNEQFF.

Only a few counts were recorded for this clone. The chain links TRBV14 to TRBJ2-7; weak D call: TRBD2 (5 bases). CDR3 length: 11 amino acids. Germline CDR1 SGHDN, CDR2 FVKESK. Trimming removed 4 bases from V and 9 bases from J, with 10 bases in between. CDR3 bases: TGTGCCAGCAGCCTCCGCGGGCCGCAGTACTTC. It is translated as CASSLRGPQYF. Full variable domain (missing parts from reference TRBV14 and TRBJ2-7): EAGVTQFPSHSVIEKGQTVTLRCDPISGHDNLYWYRRVMGKEIKFLLHFVKESKQDESGMPNNRFLAERTGGTYSTLKVQPAELEDSGVYFCASSLRGPQYFGPGTRLTVT.

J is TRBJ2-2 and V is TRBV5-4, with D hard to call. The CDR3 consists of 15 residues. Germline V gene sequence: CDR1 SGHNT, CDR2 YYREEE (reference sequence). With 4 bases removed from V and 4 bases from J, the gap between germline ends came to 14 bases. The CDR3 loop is CASSPARSGTGELFF. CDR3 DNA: TGTGCCAGCAGCCCTGCTAGGTCGGGCACCGGGGAGCTGTTTTTT.

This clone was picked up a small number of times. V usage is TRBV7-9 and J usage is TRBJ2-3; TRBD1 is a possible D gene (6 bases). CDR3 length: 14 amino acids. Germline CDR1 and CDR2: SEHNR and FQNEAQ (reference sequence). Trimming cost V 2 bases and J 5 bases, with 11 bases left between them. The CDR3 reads CASSLQGLGDTQYF. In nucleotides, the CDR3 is TGTGCCAGCAGCTTACAGGGGTTGGGAGATACGCAGTATTTT.

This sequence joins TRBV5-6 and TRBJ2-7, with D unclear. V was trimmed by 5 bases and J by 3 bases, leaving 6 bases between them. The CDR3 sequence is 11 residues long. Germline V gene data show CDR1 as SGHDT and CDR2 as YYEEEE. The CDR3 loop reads CASRWSYEQYF. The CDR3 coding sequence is TGTGCCAGCAGATGGAGCTACGAGCAGTACTTC. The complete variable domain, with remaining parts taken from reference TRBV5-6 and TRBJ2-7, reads DAGVTQSPTHLIKTRGQQVTLRCSPKSGHDTVSWYQQALGQGPQFIFQYYEEEERQRGNFPDRFSGHQFPNYSSELNVNALLLGDSALYLCASRWSYEQYFGPGTRLTVT.

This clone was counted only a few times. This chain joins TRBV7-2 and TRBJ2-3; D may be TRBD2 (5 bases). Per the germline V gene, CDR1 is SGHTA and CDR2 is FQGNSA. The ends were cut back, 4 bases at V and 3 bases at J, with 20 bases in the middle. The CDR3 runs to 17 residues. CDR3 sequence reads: CASSSGGLAPVTDTQYF. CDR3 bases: TGTGCCAGCAGCTCGGGTGGATTAGCGCCCGTTACAGATACGCAGTATTTT.

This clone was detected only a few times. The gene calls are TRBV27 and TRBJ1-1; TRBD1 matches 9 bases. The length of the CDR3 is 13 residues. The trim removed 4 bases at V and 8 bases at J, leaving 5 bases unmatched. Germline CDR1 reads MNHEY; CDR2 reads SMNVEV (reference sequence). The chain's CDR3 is CASSSGTGREAFF. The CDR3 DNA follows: TGTGCCAGCAGTTCCGGGACAGGGAGGGAAGCTTTCTTT.

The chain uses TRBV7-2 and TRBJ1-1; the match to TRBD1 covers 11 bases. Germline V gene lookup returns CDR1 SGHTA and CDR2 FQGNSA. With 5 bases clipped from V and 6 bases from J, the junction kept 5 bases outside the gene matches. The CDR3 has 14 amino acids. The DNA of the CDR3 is TGTGCCAGCAGCGGGCGGACAGGGGGCTCTGAAGCTTTCTTT. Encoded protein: CASSGRTGGSEAFF.

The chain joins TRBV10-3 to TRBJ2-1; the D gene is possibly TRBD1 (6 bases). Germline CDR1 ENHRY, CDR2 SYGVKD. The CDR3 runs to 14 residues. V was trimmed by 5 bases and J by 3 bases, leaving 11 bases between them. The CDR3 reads CAISNRTDYNEQFF. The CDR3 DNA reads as TGTGCCATCAGTAACCGGACAGACTACAATGAGCAGTTCTTC.

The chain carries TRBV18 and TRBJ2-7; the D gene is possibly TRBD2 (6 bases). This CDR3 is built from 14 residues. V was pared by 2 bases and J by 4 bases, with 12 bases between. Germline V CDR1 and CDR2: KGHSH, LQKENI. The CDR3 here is CASSPTGLLYEQYF. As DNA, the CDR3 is TGTGCCAGCTCACCAACGGGACTCCTATACGAGCAGTACTTC.

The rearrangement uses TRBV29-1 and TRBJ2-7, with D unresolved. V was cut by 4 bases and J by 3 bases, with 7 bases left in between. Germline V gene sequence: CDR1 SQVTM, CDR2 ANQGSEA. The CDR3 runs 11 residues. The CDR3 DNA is TGCAGCGTTGGGAACAGCTACGAGCAGTACTTC. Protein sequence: CSVGNSYEQYF.

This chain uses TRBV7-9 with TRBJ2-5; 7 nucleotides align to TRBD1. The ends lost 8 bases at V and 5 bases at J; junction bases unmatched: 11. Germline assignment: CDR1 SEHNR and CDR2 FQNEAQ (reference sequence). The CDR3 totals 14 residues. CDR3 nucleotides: TGTGCCAGCGAGTGGACAGGTGGTCTGGAGACCCAGTACTTC. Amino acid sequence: CASEWTGGLETQYF.

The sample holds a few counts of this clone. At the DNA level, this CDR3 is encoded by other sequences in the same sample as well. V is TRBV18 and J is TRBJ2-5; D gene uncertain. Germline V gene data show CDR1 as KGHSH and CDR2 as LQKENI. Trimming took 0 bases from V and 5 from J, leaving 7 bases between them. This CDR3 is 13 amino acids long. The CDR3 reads CASSPPGRETQYF. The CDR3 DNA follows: TGTGCCAGCTCACCACCGGGCAGGGAGACCCAGTACTTC.

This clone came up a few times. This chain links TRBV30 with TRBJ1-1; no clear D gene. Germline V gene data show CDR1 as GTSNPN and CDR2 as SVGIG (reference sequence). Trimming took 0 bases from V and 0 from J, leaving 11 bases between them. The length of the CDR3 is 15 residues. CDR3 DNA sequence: TGTGCCTGGAGTGTTTTCTCTTTAATGAACACTGAAGCTTTCTTT. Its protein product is CAWSVFSLMNTEAFF.